The 22 T cell receptor beta chains below all came from one sample that was sequenced in a study of CD8+ T cells in alopecia areata. The treatment here: oral pan-JAK inhibitor, 5-10 mg twice daily. RNA was isolated and reverse transcribed to cDNA, the sequencing template. Profiling relied on immunoSEQ multiplex PCR, and the TCRdb table lists in-frame clones only, not all of them. This sample yields about 190,000 clones, of which roughly three fifths are seen a single time; around 0.69% belongs to the top ten. Sequencing used CD4+ T cells sorted from blood, obtained at week 4, from a patient treated with tofacitinib. The receptors here all came from a human donor with alopecia areata.

The rearrangement joins TRBV30 to TRBJ2-7; maybe TRBD1 (5 bases). The CDR3 has 14 amino acids. V gave up 1 base and J gave up 3 bases, with 13 bases separating them. Germline V gene sequence: CDR1 GTSNPN, CDR2 SVGIG (reference sequence). CDR3 coding DNA: TGTGCCTGGAGTGCGACTCGACAGATCTACGAGCAGTACTTC. Translated, it gives CAWSATRQIYEQYF.

Here the CDR3 reads CASSLAGGSTDTQYF. CDR3 nucleotide sequence: TGTGCCAGCAGTTTAGCGGGAGGGAGTACAGATACGCAGTATTTT. This chain connects TRBV25-1 to TRBJ2-3; TRBD2 agrees at 11 bases. The CDR3 has 15 amino acids. The V and J ends lost 5 bases and 3 bases, in that order; junction bases with no gene match: 4. CDR1 is MGHDK and CDR2 is SYGVNS in the germline V gene.

The chain links TRBV27 to TRBJ2-3; the match to TRBD2 covers 10 bases. CDR1 MNHEY and CDR2 SMNVEV come from the germline V gene (reference sequence). Trimming at V came to 6 bases and at J to 4 bases, leaving 10 bases not matched to a gene. The CDR3 is 16 amino acids. As DNA, the CDR3 is TGTGCCAGCAGCTTACGACTAGCGGGCATGTCAGATACGCAGTATTTT. Protein product: CASSLRLAGMSDTQYF.

This clone was seen more than once but under ten times. This sequence joins TRBV7-2 and TRBJ1-1, with TRBD1 as a possible D gene (6 bases). There are 13 residues in the CDR3. Trimming took 5 bases from V and 6 from J, leaving 13 bases between them. Germline lookup yields CDR1 SGHTA and CDR2 FQGNSA. The CDR3 region is CASSVQGKAEAFF. CDR3 sequence (DNA): TGTGCCAGCAGCGTACAGGGAAAGGCTGAAGCTTTCTTT.

The rearrangement uses TRBV4-1 and TRBJ2-7; possible D gene TRBD2, 6 bases. The germline V gene encodes CDR1 MGHRA and CDR2 YSYEKL. The V gene lost 0 bases and the J gene lost 8 bases, with 11 bases spanning the gap. The CDR3 spans 13 residues. In DNA form, the CDR3 reads TGCGCCAGCAGCCAAGATCGGGGGAGAAAGCAGTACTTC. Encoded protein: CASSQDRGRKQYF.

This clone showed up just a few times. The chain uses TRBV5-1 and TRBJ2-3; 7 bases agree with TRBD2. CDR1 and CDR2 from the germline V gene are SGHRS and YFSETQ. This CDR3 is 16 amino acids long. The V segment lost 4 bases and the J segment 1 base; nucleotides outside the gene matches: 9. The DNA for the CDR3 is TGCGCCAGCAGCGACCGCAGCGGGATTGGCACAGATACGCAGTATTTT. It codes for CASSDRSGIGTDTQYF.

The chain combines TRBV30 with TRBJ1-1, with 8 positions matching TRBD1. Looked up from germline, CDR1 is GTSNPN and CDR2 is SVGIG (reference sequence). V lost 3 bases, J lost 5 bases, and 11 bases stayed unmatched. This CDR3 is 15 amino acids long. The CDR3, as DNA: TGTGCCTGGAGGGATAGGGACAGGCCAAGGACTGAAGCTTTCTTT. It translates to CAWRDRDRPRTEAFF.

V is TRBV30 and J is TRBJ1-5, with a tentative D call TRBD1 (6 bases). CDR3 length: 17 amino acids. Per the germline V gene, CDR1 is GTSNPN and CDR2 is SVGIG (reference sequence). Trimming cost V 2 bases and J 4 bases, with 21 bases left between them. In DNA, the CDR3 is TGTGCCTGGAGTTTACGGAGTGTCGGGCAGGGGAATCAGCCCCAGCATTTT. Its translation is CAWSLRSVGQGNQPQHF.

The V call is TRBV30, the J call TRBJ2-3; D is possibly TRBD1 (6 bases). This CDR3 region has 14 residues. The V end lost 5 bases, the J end lost 2 bases, and 14 bases lay between the germline ends. The V gene's germline CDR1 is GTSNPN and CDR2 SVGIG (reference sequence). The CDR3 nucleotides read TGTGCCTGGCATCAGGGGCCAACCACAGATACGCAGTATTTT. Protein sequence: CAWHQGPTTDTQYF.

In its sample, this clone was seen once. The chain recombines TRBV28 with TRBJ1-2; maybe TRBD1 (5 bases). The V end was cut by 3 bases, the J end by 7 bases, with 6 bases between. This CDR3 has 11 amino acids. The germline CDR1 and CDR2 sequences are MDHEN and SYDVKM. CDR3 sequence: CASSFTGGYTF. DNA of the CDR3: TGTGCCAGCAGTTTTACAGGTGGCTACACCTTC.

The chain combines TRBV4-2 with TRBJ2-7; 13 positions match TRBD2. The V gene end was trimmed by 1 base and the J gene end by 0 bases; junction bases not matched to a gene: 6. The CDR3 length is 18 residues. The germline gives CDR1 LGHNA, CDR2 YNFKEQ. CDR3 nucleotides: TGTGCCAGCAGCCAAGGACTAGCGGGAGGCCCTAGCTCCTACGAGCAGTACTTC. It specifies CASSQGLAGGPSSYEQYF.

In its sample, this clone was seen a few times. CDR3 residues: CASSPGTYNEQFF. The CDR3 nucleotides read TGTGCCAGCAGCCCGGGGACTTACAATGAGCAGTTCTTC. The chain has TRBV5-6 and TRBJ2-1; D may be TRBD2 (6 bases). The CDR3 sequence is 13 residues long. V was pared by 4 bases and J by 4 bases, with 9 bases between. CDR1 SGHDT and CDR2 YYEEEE come from the germline V gene.

The chain recombines TRBV7-9 with TRBJ2-1; D unclear. Trimming removed 7 bases at V and 6 bases at J, with 19 bases between. The CDR3 totals 15 residues. Germline lookup yields CDR1 SEHNR and CDR2 FQNEAQ (reference sequence). The CDR3 is CASTPPGLRGNEQFF. The CDR3 bases are TGTGCCAGCACTCCCCCAGGTCTTCGCGGCAATGAGCAGTTCTTC.

The chain has TRBV30 and TRBJ2-7; possibly TRBD1 or TRBD2 for D (5 bases each). Germline CDR1 and CDR2: GTSNPN and SVGIG (reference sequence). The CDR3 spans 12 residues. Trimming removed 1 base from V and 3 bases from J, with 7 bases in between. CDR3 coding DNA: TGTGCCTGGAGTGCGGGGCTCTACGAGCAGTACTTC. Translated: CAWSAGLYEQYF.

This clone was counted a few times. The gene calls are TRBV4-1 and TRBJ2-5, with D uncertain. Trimming shortened V by 4 bases and J by 2 bases, and 8 bases separated the two germline ends. The CDR3 contains 13 residues. Looked up from germline, CDR1 is MGHRA and CDR2 is YSYEKL. The CDR3 sequence: CASSPSLQETQYF. In DNA, the CDR3 is TGCGCCAGCAGCCCCTCCCTACAAGAGACCCAGTACTTC.

This clone occurred once. This chain joins TRBV11-2 and TRBJ2-1; no clear D gene. CDR1 is SGHAT, CDR2 FQNNGV, per germline. V was clipped by 2 bases and J by 6 bases, with 8 bases between them. CDR3 length: 13 residues. Here the CDR3 reads CASSLTRANEQFF. The CDR3 bases are TGTGCCAGCAGCTTAACCCGGGCCAATGAGCAGTTCTTC.

This clone has just a few counts. The chain uses TRBV6-6 and TRBJ2-5; 8 bases agree with TRBD2. Germline V CDR1 and CDR2: MNHNY, SVGAGI (reference sequence). This CDR3 spans 13 amino acids. With V trimmed by 8 bases and J by 1 base, 3 bases remained unmatched. This chain's CDR3 is CASGTRTQETQYF. CDR3 DNA sequence: TGTGCCAGCGGGACTAGAACCCAAGAGACCCAGTACTTC.

The gene calls are TRBV29-1 and TRBJ1-1; D gene uncertain. This CDR3 has 13 amino acids. The V end lost 3 bases, the J end lost 0 bases, and 8 bases lay between the germline ends. Germline loops: CDR1 SQVTM, CDR2 ANQGSEA. The CDR3 loop reads CSVEGTVNTEAFF. CDR3 nucleotide sequence: TGCAGCGTTGAGGGCACGGTGAACACTGAAGCTTTCTTT.

There are a few counts of this clone. This sequence joins TRBV4-1 and TRBJ2-1, with D possibly TRBD2 on 6 matching bases. This CDR3 spans 17 amino acids. V dropped 3 bases and J dropped 0 bases, with 15 bases sitting between them. Germline V lookup: CDR1 MGHRA, CDR2 YSYEKL. The CDR3 reads CASSQASGGDSYNEQFF. The CDR3 coding sequence is TGCGCCAGCAGCCAGGCGTCGGGCGGGGACTCCTACAATGAGCAGTTCTTC.

The chain joins TRBV18 to TRBJ2-7; D perhaps matches TRBD1 (6 bases). The CDR3 has 15 residues. Germline lookup yields CDR1 KGHSH and CDR2 LQKENI. V lost 4 bases, J lost 2 bases, and 15 bases lay in between. CDR3 sequence: CASSHLDRSTYEQYF. The CDR3 DNA is TGTGCCAGCTCACACCTCGACAGGAGCACCTACGAGCAGTACTTC.

There are a few counts of this clone. CDR3 residues: CASSLGETGRQPQHF. The CDR3, as DNA: TGTGCCAGCAGCTTAGGGGAGACAGGGAGGCAGCCCCAGCATTTT. The rearrangement uses TRBV7-2 and TRBJ1-5; TRBD1 aligns across 7 bases. Trimming took 1 base from V and 7 from J; bases not matched to a gene: 7. CDR1 is SGHTA and CDR2 is FQGNSA in the germline V gene. CDR3 length: 15 amino acids.

This chain uses TRBV18 with TRBJ2-3, with a weak D call TRBD2 (5 bases). The CDR3 consists of 11 residues. Germline V gene data show CDR1 as KGHSH and CDR2 as LQKENI. Trimming removed 4 bases at V and 6 bases at J, with 5 bases between. CDR3 nucleotide sequence: TGTGCCAGCTCACGCGGGGATACGCAGTATTTT. Encoded protein: CASSRGDTQYF.